The sequence of this TCR beta chain was determined in a study of blood T cell repertoires in COVID-19. Study-wide context: The origin of the acute and convalescent COVID-19 samples was the United States, Italy and Spain.

CDR3 size: 14 residues. Trimming took off 1 base at V and 4 bases at J, with 11 bases between the two ends. From germline, CDR1 is SGHTA and CDR2 FQGNSA. TCRdb's copy holds only in-frame clones and misses some; the assay was immunoSEQ multiplex PCR. This table has tens of thousands of clones, 80% to 90% appearing once. The receptor comes from a man aged 50 or older with acute or convalescent COVID-19. The sequenced sample consisted of peripheral blood. The J gene is TRBJ2-7, the V gene TRBV7-2; the D gene is possibly TRBD2 (5 bases). The CDR3 is CASSLVAGGYEQYF. The CDR3 DNA reads TGTGCCAGCAGCTTAGTGGCTGGCGGGTACGAGCAGTACTTC.